The clone carrying this T cell receptor beta chain was seen ten or more times. Its target is unknown. The data were taken from a study of early T cells in non-severe SARS-CoV-2 infection. Study context: Sequencing of unsorted whole blood was done on bulk RNA, leaving chains unpaired.

Study findings and constraints: Anti-spike CD8 specificities were favored by VDJdb matching, whose results missed private and CD4 specificities.

The length of the CDR3 is 17 residues. CDR1 is MNHEY and CDR2 is SVGEGT in the germline V gene. V shed 0 bases and J 4 bases; nucleotides not matched to a gene: 9. Attached unique molecular identifiers marked individual cDNA molecules. Each CDR3 protein is one row after TCRdb ran MiXCR on the 5' RACE reads. The sample records over 55,000 distinct CDR3 sequences, approximately 12% being singletons. The sequence came from an adult who was a healthcare worker with PCR-confirmed SARS-CoV-2 infection or an uninfected control (not recorded which). The rearrangement joins TRBV6-2 or TRBV6-3 to TRBJ1-1; 9 bases fit TRBD1. Specimen: whole blood. This chain's CDR3 is CASSYSRGTGLVTEAFF. Here the CDR3 DNA reads TGTGCCAGCAGTTACTCGCGGGGGACAGGGTTGGTCACTGAAGCTTTCTTT.